This entry lists 3 T cell receptor beta chains sequenced from one sample in a study of blood T cell repertoires in COVID-19. The method was immunoSEQ multiplex PCR; TCRdb's version includes in-frame clones alone and lacks a portion of them. The sample includes about 230,000 clones, about 85% seen only once; the top ten take around 0.97%. The sequencing input was peripheral blood. Receptors were obtained from a man aged 35-49 years with acute or convalescent COVID-19.

This clone was seen a few times. The chain couples TRBV4-3 to TRBJ1-6; the D gene is possibly TRBD1 (5 bases). V was pared by 1 base and J by 5 bases, with 9 bases between. Per germline, CDR1 LGHNA and CDR2 YSLEER. This CDR3 spans 15 amino acids. CDR3 bases: TGCGCCAGCAGCCAAGTCAACAGGAATAATTCACCCCTCCACTTT. Amino acid sequence: CASSQVNRNNSPLHF.

Here the CDR3 reads CASSQGGGATDTQYF. The CDR3 DNA is TGTGCCAGCAGCCAAGGCGGGGGAGCCACAGATACGCAGTATTTT. V is TRBV3-1 (or the pseudogene TRBV3-2) and J is TRBJ2-3, with 7 positions matching TRBD2. V dropped 1 base and J dropped 2; count of bases not matched to a gene: 3. This CDR3 has 15 amino acids. CDR1 is LGHDT, CDR2 YNNKEL, per germline (reference sequence).

The rearrangement links TRBV6-4 to TRBJ1-1; D is uncertain. The CDR3 sequence is 16 residues long. The germline CDR1 and CDR2 sequences are MRHNA and SNTAGT. V shed 0 bases and J shed 4 bases, with 15 bases lying between them. Written as DNA, the CDR3 is TGTGCCAGCAGTGACTCGTTAAAACCGGGGAGCACTGAAGCTTTCTTT. It translates to CASSDSLKPGSTEAFF.